Below, 32 T cell receptor beta chains from the same sample are listed, as sequenced in a study of cytomegalovirus exposure and HLA in healthy donors. Amplification used 60 Vbeta primers and 13 Jbeta primers. Some clones are missing from TCRdb's copy, which holds only in-frame ones; the method was immunoSEQ multiplex PCR. The sample carries about 190,000 clones, approximately 86% recorded once. Sample: PBMCs. Receptors originate from a boy aged 2-15 years in good health and CMV-seronegative.

The CDR3 DNA follows: TGTGCCAGCAGCGTTCTAAGCTCTGGGGCCAACGTCCTGACTTTC. Encoded protein: CASSVLSSGANVLTF. The genes are TRBV7-8 and TRBJ2-6, with D unclear. The CDR3 is 15 amino acids. The germline V gene encodes CDR1 SGHVS and CDR2 FQNEAQ. The ends were cut back, 5 bases at V and 0 bases at J, with 8 bases in the middle.

The chain has TRBV19 and TRBJ1-5; 7 bases align to TRBD1. This CDR3 has 17 amino acids. The V gene end was trimmed by 5 bases and the J gene end by 0 bases; junction bases not matched to a gene: 10. Germline V lookup: CDR1 LNHDA, CDR2 SQIVND (reference sequence). The chain's CDR3 is CASSDTGVPYSNQPQHF. The CDR3 DNA reads as TGTGCCAGTAGTGATACAGGGGTCCCTTATAGCAATCAGCCCCAGCATTTT.

The gene calls are TRBV4-1 and TRBJ2-7; the match to TRBD1 covers 10 bases. In germline, CDR1 is MGHRA, CDR2 YSYEKL. The CDR3 is made up of 15 amino acids. J gave up 4 bases and V 4 bases, and 7 bases lay outside the gene matches. The CDR3 here is CASSPEGQGVYEQYF. For the CDR3, the DNA is TGCGCCAGCAGCCCGGAAGGACAGGGGGTATACGAGCAGTACTTC.

V gene TRBV28 combines with J gene TRBJ2-5; TRBD1 agrees at 10 bases. Germline trimming cut 5 bases from V and 9 bases from J; bases unmatched to any gene: 12. The V gene's germline CDR1 is MDHEN and CDR2 SYDVKM. This CDR3 region has 15 residues. The CDR3 here is CASSEGPGQGMAQYF. The CDR3 region has the DNA TGTGCCAGCAGTGAGGGCCCGGGACAGGGGATGGCCCAGTACTTC.

The chain carries TRBV6-4 and TRBJ2-1; the match to TRBD2 covers 11 bases. J lost 8 bases, V lost 5 bases, and 5 bases had no gene match. This CDR3 contains 14 residues. Germline V gene data show CDR1 as MRHNA and CDR2 as SNTAGT. The CDR3 loop is CASSTSGSVDEQFF. The CDR3 bases are TGTGCCAGCAGTACTAGCGGGAGTGTAGATGAGCAGTTCTTC.

This chain uses TRBV2 with TRBJ1-5; a weak D match, TRBD1 (5 bases). Germline assignment: CDR1 SNHLY and CDR2 FYNNEI. This CDR3 contains 16 residues. V was pared by 4 bases and J by 5 bases, with 18 bases between. CDR3 in DNA: TGTGCCAGCAGTGGGACCCGGGACGGGGGATATCAGCCCCAGCATTTT. Its protein is CASSGTRDGGYQPQHF.

The chain carries TRBV7-8 and TRBJ2-3; D might be TRBD2 (5 bases). CDR3 size: 16 residues. Germline V gene sequence: CDR1 SGHVS, CDR2 FQNEAQ. Trimming took off 5 bases at V and 10 bases at J, with 25 bases between the two ends. In DNA form, the CDR3 reads TGTGCCAGCAGCCCAGACACCCCTGGCTTTCAGAGGGCGCAGTATTTT. Its protein is CASSPDTPGFQRAQYF. The full variable domain, completed using reference TRBV7-8 and TRBJ2-3, is GAGVSQSPRYKVAKRGQDVALRCDPISGHVSLFWYQQALGQGPEFLTYFQNEAQLDKSGLPSDRFFAERPEGSVSTLKIQRTQQEDSAVYLCASSPDTPGFQRAQYFGPGTRLTVL.

The chain uses TRBV10-3 and TRBJ1-2, with 9 bases identical to TRBD1. This CDR3 has 14 amino acids. In germline, CDR1 is ENHRY, CDR2 SYGVKD. V lost 0 bases to trimming and J lost 6 bases; unmatched junction nucleotides: 2. For the CDR3, the DNA is TGTGCCATCAGTGAGTCAACAGGGGGCGATGGCTACACCTTC. As protein: CAISESTGGDGYTF.

This chain joins TRBV6-1 and TRBJ2-7; unclear D gene. Trimming pared 0 bases from V and 3 bases from J, leaving 9 bases between. Germline V gene sequence: CDR1 MNHNS, CDR2 SASEGT. The CDR3 totals 14 residues. The CDR3 loop reads CASSEASGLYEQYF. DNA for the CDR3: TGTGCCAGCAGTGAAGCCAGTGGGCTCTACGAGCAGTACTTC.

The chain recombines TRBV4-1 with TRBJ1-1; D might be TRBD1 (5 bases). Trimming took 0 bases from V and 11 from J, leaving 16 bases between them. This CDR3 spans 14 amino acids. Germline V gives CDR1 MGHRA, CDR2 YSYEKL. CDR3 DNA: TGCGCCAGCAGCCAAGAGGTTGGGGCCTGGACGGCTTTCTTT. It yields the protein CASSQEVGAWTAFF.

The genes are TRBV27 and TRBJ2-1, with 7 bases fitting TRBD2. CDR1 and CDR2 from the germline V gene are MNHEY and SMNVEV (reference sequence). The V gene end was trimmed by 6 bases and the J gene end by 1 base; junction bases not matched to a gene: 12. The CDR3 consists of 17 residues. The CDR3 protein is CASSRSTAGLSYNEQFF. The CDR3, as DNA: TGTGCCAGCAGCCGCTCAACAGCGGGGCTATCCTACAATGAGCAGTTCTTC.

Details on this clone: This sample also contains other DNA sequences that code for the same CDR3. This chain uses TRBV27 with TRBJ2-7; D might be TRBD2 (5 bases). The CDR3 has 11 amino acids. The V gene lost 6 bases and the J gene lost 5 bases, with 8 bases spanning the gap. Germline CDR1 MNHEY, CDR2 SMNVEV (reference sequence). In DNA form, the CDR3 reads TGTGCCAGCAGCGCCGGGGACGAGCAGTACTTC. As protein: CASSAGDEQYF.

On this clone itself: This same CDR3 is encoded by further DNA sequences in the sample. The chain links TRBV27 to TRBJ2-1, with no clear D. V gave up 5 bases and J gave up 0 bases, with 8 bases separating them. Germline V gene data show CDR1 as MNHEY and CDR2 as SMNVEV (reference sequence). The CDR3 is made up of 14 amino acids. Written as DNA, the CDR3 is TGTGCCAGCAGTCCCCCCGGCTCCTACAATGAGCAGTTCTTC. It translates to CASSPPGSYNEQFF.

V usage is TRBV6-5 and J usage is TRBJ1-6, with TRBD1 as a possible D gene (6 bases). This CDR3 has 13 residues. V gave up 6 bases and J gave up 10 bases, with 13 bases separating them. Germline V gives CDR1 MNHEY, CDR2 SVGAGI. The CDR3 is CASRITGYSPLHF. CDR3 bases: TGTGCCAGCAGAATTACAGGGTACTCACCCCTCCACTTT.

This rearrangement joins TRBV5-1 to TRBJ1-2; 8 bases are shared with TRBD1. Germline loops: CDR1 SGHRS, CDR2 YFSETQ. V was pared by 4 bases and J by 4 bases, with 12 bases of the junction left unmatched. This CDR3 is built from 16 residues. CDR3 bases: TGCGCCAGCAGCCCGGCGGGACAGGAGGTTACCTATGGCTACACCTTC. This encodes CASSPAGQEVTYGYTF.

V and J are TRBV28 and TRBJ2-7, with D hard to call. Germline CDR1 MDHEN, CDR2 SYDVKM. Between the trimmed V and J ends, which lost 2 bases and 2 bases, there was a span of 10 bases. This CDR3 region has 14 residues. CDR3 sequence reads: CASSLLDEAYEQYF. CDR3 nucleotide sequence: TGTGCCAGCAGTTTACTCGATGAGGCCTACGAGCAGTACTTC.

This chain uses TRBV4-1 with TRBJ2-7; D uncertain. The CDR3 is 14 amino acids. Germline assignment: CDR1 MGHRA and CDR2 YSYEKL. V was clipped by 0 bases and J by 3 bases, with 9 bases between them. The CDR3, as DNA: TGCGCCAGCAGCCAAGATCTCGAGGACTACGAGCAGTACTTC. Protein: CASSQDLEDYEQYF.

V usage is TRBV18 and J usage is TRBJ2-3, with D hard to call. Per germline, CDR1 KGHSH and CDR2 LQKENI. The CDR3 length is 16 residues. Trimming pared 2 bases from V and 1 base from J, leaving 13 bases between. CDR3 bases: TGTGCCAGCTCACCAGGCCTTCCTACAGGCACAGATACGCAGTATTTT. It codes for CASSPGLPTGTDTQYF.

The chain links TRBV28 to TRBJ1-5; D call uncertain. The CDR3 is 17 residues long. Germline CDR1 and CDR2: MDHEN and SYDVKM. The V end was cut by 6 bases, the J end by 0 bases, with 18 bases between. DNA for the CDR3: TGTGCCAGCAGGGTGAGGACGGGGTTTTATAGCAATCAGCCCCAGCATTTT. Its translation: CASRVRTGFYSNQPQHF.

The chain recombines TRBV7-2 with TRBJ2-3; 7 bases agree with TRBD1. Germline V lookup: CDR1 SGHTA, CDR2 FQGNSA. The length of the CDR3 is 18 residues. J lost 1 base, V lost 4 bases, and 14 bases had no gene match. CDR3 residues: CASSSCRQGVGCTDTQYF. The CDR3 region has the DNA TGTGCCAGCAGCTCGTGTCGACAGGGTGTGGGTTGCACAGATACGCAGTATTTT. The full variable domain, in which reference TRBV7-2 and TRBJ2-3 provide the parts outside the CDR3, is GAGVSQSPSNKVTEKGKDVELRCDPISGHTALYWYRQSLGQGLEFLIYFQGNSAPDKSGLPSDRFSAERTGGSVSTLTIQRTQQEDSAVYLCASSSCRQGVGCTDTQYFGPGTRLTVL.

The chain carries TRBV21-1 and TRBJ2-7; TRBD2, the D gene given by the table, was not confirmed from the DNA. TRBV21-1 is marked as a pseudogene. This CDR3 spans 17 amino acids. The CDR3 protein is CASSKGQLAGRSYEQYF. The CDR3, as DNA: TGTGCCAGCAGCAAAGGTCAACTAGCGGGACGCTCCTACGAGCAGTACTTC.

The rearrangement joins TRBV2 to TRBJ2-3; 7 nucleotides line up with TRBD2. Germline CDR1 and CDR2: SNHLY and FYNNEI. Germline trimming cut 3 bases from V and 4 bases from J; bases unmatched to any gene: 4. This CDR3 is 14 amino acids long. Here the CDR3 reads CASSDVGRADTQYF. The DNA of the CDR3 is TGTGCCAGCAGTGATGTAGGGAGGGCAGATACGCAGTATTTT.

The chain couples TRBV27 to TRBJ1-1, with D unclear. Trimming took 5 bases from V and 1 from J, leaving 5 bases between them. Germline V lookup: CDR1 MNHEY, CDR2 SMNVEV (reference sequence). The CDR3 covers 12 residues. CDR3 DNA sequence: TGTGCCAGCAGTGCGAGGAACACTGAAGCTTTCTTT. Residues: CASSARNTEAFF.

This chain joins TRBV7-9 and TRBJ2-7, with 7 nucleotides matching TRBD2. The length of the CDR3 is 12 residues. Germline V gives CDR1 SEHNR, CDR2 FQNEAQ (reference sequence). With 7 bases clipped from V and 4 bases from J, the junction kept 4 bases outside the gene matches. The CDR3 nucleotides are TGTGCCAGCACCCCCGGGGGGTACGAGCAGTACTTC. Its translation is CASTPGGYEQYF. The complete variable domain, with remaining parts taken from reference TRBV7-9 and TRBJ2-7, reads DTGVSQNPRHKITKRGQNVTFRCDPISEHNRLYWYRQTLGQGPEFLTYFQNEAQLEKSRLLSDRFSAERPKGSFSTLEIQRTEQGDSAMYLCASTPGGYEQYFGPGTRLTVT.

V and J are TRBV2 and TRBJ1-2; 8 bases fit TRBD1. Unmatched junction bases numbered 5, after V lost 2 bases and J lost 6 bases. CDR3 length equals 14 residues. The germline V gene has CDR1 SNHLY and CDR2 FYNNEI. CDR3 in amino acids: CASSERDRPHGYTF. The CDR3 region has the DNA TGTGCCAGCAGTGAAAGGGACAGGCCGCATGGCTACACCTTC.

This sequence joins TRBV18 and TRBJ2-2; 7 bases fit TRBD2. The CDR3 length is 14 residues. The V segment lost 10 bases and the J segment 6 bases; nucleotides outside the gene matches: 11. From germline, CDR1 is KGHSH and CDR2 LQKENI. The CDR3 protein is CATLKGGSAGELFF. The CDR3 DNA is TGTGCCACCTTGAAGGGCGGGAGTGCCGGGGAGCTGTTTTTT.

This chain uses TRBV6-1 with TRBJ2-5, with no clear D. V shed 0 bases and J shed 4 bases, with 6 bases lying between them. The CDR3 extends over 13 amino acids. CDR1 MNHNS and CDR2 SASEGT come from the germline V gene. The CDR3 is CASSEALGETQYF. CDR3 sequence (DNA): TGTGCCAGCAGTGAAGCGCTAGGAGAGACCCAGTACTTC.

The chain is built from TRBV30 and TRBJ2-5; D is uncertain. Germline CDR1 and CDR2: GTSNPN and SVGIG (reference sequence). V lost 1 base and J lost 11, with 17 bases in between. This CDR3 spans 13 amino acids. CDR3 nucleotides: TGTGCCTGGAGTGACCGGTTCGGTTTACCGCAGTACTTC. Its protein product is CAWSDRFGLPQYF.

This clone showed up just once. The chain links TRBV7-9 to TRBJ1-2; D call uncertain. CDR1 is SEHNR and CDR2 is FQNEAQ in the germline V gene (reference sequence). Trimming took 0 bases from V and 2 from J, leaving 7 bases between them. CDR3 size: 14 residues. The CDR3 sequence is CASSLATPNYGYTF. CDR3 sequence (DNA): TGTGCCAGCAGCTTAGCTACTCCAAACTATGGCTACACCTTC.

The chain recombines TRBV7-8 with TRBJ2-7, with D possibly TRBD1 on 5 matching bases. Germline-derived CDR1 and CDR2 are SGHVS and FQNEAQ. V dropped 2 bases and J dropped 5 bases, with 16 bases sitting between them. The CDR3 is made up of 15 amino acids. The CDR3 protein is CASSLWQGNSHEQYF. The CDR3 nucleotides read TGTGCCAGCAGCTTATGGCAGGGAAATAGCCACGAGCAGTACTTC.

The rearrangement joins TRBV20-1 to TRBJ1-1; D is unclear. The V and J ends lost 3 bases and 2 bases respectively, with 4 bases between them. CDR1 and CDR2 (germline): DFQATT, SNEGSKA (reference sequence). This CDR3 contains 11 residues. The CDR3 loop reads CSASSNTEAFF. CDR3 DNA: TGCAGTGCTAGCAGTAACACTGAAGCTTTCTTT.

Only a few counts were recorded for this clone. CDR3 sequence (DNA): TGTGCCAGCAGTGACCGGGTTGGCTCTGGGGCCAACGTCCTGACTTTC. Translating it yields CASSDRVGSGANVLTF. This chain joins TRBV2 and TRBJ2-6; D unresolved. V lost 3 bases, J lost 0 bases, and 9 bases lay in between. Per germline, CDR1 SNHLY and CDR2 FYNNEI. This CDR3 has 16 residues.